This is a list of T cell receptor beta chains from one sample in a study of OX40 agonist ivuxolimab in advanced cancers. Data came from immunoSEQ multiplex PCR; TCRdb stores just in-frame clones and leaves some out. The data show 34,000 or so clones, roughly 79% seen once. The source was CD4+ or CD8+ T cells sorted from blood, collected in a trial of the OX40 agonist ivuxolimab. The receptors stem from an adult with an advanced solid tumor such as melanoma, head and neck, liver or kidney cancer. The CDR3 runs from the conserved cysteine through the conserved F or W. Fields, in order: clone size, J gene, V gene, D gene, CDR3 protein, CDR3 DNA. The D gene is left open where the match is weak. The listing skips clone size in some rows; elsewhere it reads once, few, many or a size class.

-	TRBJ2-7	TRBV7-2	TRBD2	CASSGRTSASYEQYF	TGTGCCAGCAGCGGGCGGACTAGCGCTTCGTACGAGCAGTACTTC
-	TRBJ1-5	TRBV28	TRBD1	CASKEGASDQPQHF	TGTGCCAGCAAGGAGGGGGCGTCTGACCAGCCCCAGCATTTT
-	TRBJ1-6	TRBV7-2	TRBD1	CASSQGQGNSPLHF	TGTGCCAGCAGCCAGGGACAGGGGAATTCACCCCTCCACTTT
once	TRBJ1-4	TRBV5-1	-	CASSGQGSNEKLFF	TGCGCCAGCAGCGGCCAAGGATCCAATGAAAAACTGTTTTTT
few	TRBJ1-2	TRBV5-4	-	CATHSGGYGYTF	TGTGCCACCCACTCGGGGGGATATGGCTACACCTTC
-	TRBJ2-7	TRBV27	TRBD2	CASNPGLGLAGRNYEQYF	TGTGCCAGCAATCCGGGACTAGGACTAGCGGGGCGAAACTACGAGCAGTACTTC
-	TRBJ2-1	TRBV28	-	CASSFGYNEQFF	TGTGCCAGCAGTTTTGGATACAATGAGCAGTTCTTC
once	TRBJ1-1	TRBV7-8	-	CASSPVRTEAFF	TGTGCCAGCTCCCCGGTGAGGACTGAAGCTTTCTTT
-	TRBJ2-5	TRBV2	TRBD1	CASSRQGGGQETQYF	TGTGCCAGCAGTCGACAGGGGGGGGGACAAGAGACCCAGTACTTC
few	TRBJ1-1	TRBV7-2	-	CASSFSRGNTEAFF	TGTGCCAGCAGCTTTAGTCGGGGGAACACTGAAGCTTTCTTT
-	TRBJ2-7	TRBV5-4	-	CASSETTGFYEQYF	TGTGCCAGCAGTGAAACCACAGGGTTCTACGAGCAGTACTTC
-	TRBJ1-2	TRBV28	-	CASTPPRARVGYTF	TGTGCCAGCACCCCCCCCCGCGCCCGAGTCGGCTACACCTTC
-	TRBJ2-1	TRBV6-1	-	CASSELGGVEQFF	TGTGCCAGCAGTGAGCTAGGAGGCGTTGAGCAGTTCTTC
-	TRBJ2-1	TRBV7-2	-	CASSLGGSYNEQFF	TGTGCCAGCAGCTTAGGAGGCTCCTACAATGAGCAGTTCTTC
-	TRBJ2-3	TRBV7-2	-	CASSQGGLPTDTQYF	TGTGCCAGCAGCCAGGGGGGGTTACCCACAGATACGCAGTATTTT
-	TRBJ2-1	TRBV15	-	CATSRDGSSSNEQFF	TGTGCCACCAGCAGAGATGGGAGTAGCTCGAATGAGCAGTTCTTC
few	TRBJ2-3	TRBV19	TRBD1	CASSIGGQGPADTQYF	TGTGCCAGTAGTATAGGGGGACAGGGGCCGGCAGATACGCAGTATTTT
-	TRBJ2-7	TRBV19	TRBD1	CASKSRDSNEQYF	TGTGCCAGTAAATCTCGGGACAGTAACGAGCAGTACTTC
-	TRBJ1-6	TRBV18	TRBD1	CASSPEGAVNSPLHF	TGTGCCAGCTCACCGGAGGGGGCAGTCAATTCACCCCTCCACTTT
-	TRBJ2-1	TRBV5-4	TRBD2	CASSISGATYNEQFF	TGTGCCAGCAGCATTAGCGGGGCTACCTACAATGAGCAGTTCTTC
-	TRBJ2-7	TRBV7-2	TRBD2	CASSFTGRAYEQYF	TGTGCCAGCAGCTTTACCGGGAGGGCCTACGAGCAGTACTTC
-	TRBJ2-2	TRBV6-6	-	CASSLVHPTGELFF	TGTGCCAGCAGTTTAGTGCACCCGACCGGGGAGCTGTTTTTT
-	TRBJ1-2	TRBV6-6	-	CASSSPNYGYTF	TGTGCCAGCAGTTCACCGAACTATGGCTACACCTTC
-	TRBJ2-1	TRBV29-1	-	CSVGGYNEQFF	TGCAGCGTTGGTGGATACAATGAGCAGTTCTTC
-	TRBJ2-7	TRBV27	TRBD2	CASSYLSGGGYEQYF	TGTGCCAGCAGTTACTTAAGCGGGGGGGGGTACGAGCAGTACTTC
-	TRBJ1-4	TRBV7-2	TRBD1	CASSLAIGTGGQKLFF	TGTGCCAGCAGCTTAGCGATCGGGACAGGGGGCCAAAAACTGTTTTTT
-	TRBJ2-3	TRBV29-1	TRBD2	CSVEDRGGTTDTQYF	TGCAGCGTTGAAGATCGGGGGGGGACCACAGATACGCAGTATTTT
-	TRBJ1-5	TRBV28	-	CASRASGQPQHF	TGTGCCAGCAGGGCATCGGGTCAGCCCCAGCATTTT
-	TRBJ1-1	TRBV7-2	TRBD1	CASSFGTNRGTEAFF	TGTGCCAGCAGCTTTGGAACAAACAGGGGCACTGAAGCTTTCTTT
few	TRBJ1-5	TRBV10-1	-	CASSESAGIDQPQHF	TGCGCCAGCAGTGAGTCGGCAGGGATCGATCAGCCCCAGCATTTT
-	TRBJ2-2	TRBV14	TRBD1	CASSAQGQSTGELFF	TGTGCCAGCAGCGCCCAGGGACAGTCGACCGGGGAGCTGTTTTTT
-	TRBJ2-5	TRBV7-2	-	CASSSTGQLETQYF	TGTGCCAGCAGCTCCACGGGACAACTAGAGACCCAGTACTTC
-	TRBJ2-5	TRBV5-1	-	CASSLATAWETQYF	TGCGCCAGCAGCTTGGCCACAGCCTGGGAGACCCAGTACTTC
-	TRBJ2-5	TRBV5-1	TRBD2	CASSLVGGVETQYF	TGCGCCAGCAGCTTGGTTGGGGGGGTGGAGACCCAGTACTTC
-	TRBJ2-3	TRBV11-1	-	CASGATDTQYF	TGTGCCAGTGGAGCAACAGATACGCAGTATTTT
-	TRBJ2-3	TRBV7-9	-	CASSSWEKTDTQYF	TGTGCCAGCAGCTCGTGGGAGAAGACAGATACGCAGTATTTT
-	TRBJ1-2	TRBV28	-	CASSLGGVYGYTF	TGTGCCAGCAGTTTGGGGGGGGTCTATGGCTACACCTTC
-	TRBJ2-7	TRBV7-2	-	CASSSTPGDSYEQYF	TGTGCCAGCAGCTCCACCCCAGGGGACTCCTACGAGCAGTACTTC
few	TRBJ2-7	TRBV7-2	TRBD1	CASSSPTGGHYEQYF	TGTGCCAGCAGCTCCCCGACAGGGGGCCACTACGAGCAGTACTTC
-	TRBJ2-6	TRBV11-2	-	CASSLASGTGANVLTF	TGTGCCAGCAGCTTAGCCTCAGGGACTGGGGCCAACGTCCTGACTTTC
-	TRBJ2-5	TRBV5-1	TRBD1	CASSRFGQGGETQYF	TGCGCCAGCAGCCGTTTCGGACAGGGTGGGGAGACCCAGTACTTC
-	TRBJ2-7	TRBV5-1	TRBD1	CASNYAATGGHEQYF	TGCGCCAGCAATTACGCCGCGACAGGGGGCCACGAGCAGTACTTC
-	TRBJ2-1	TRBV6-1	-	CASSKNYFEQFF	TGTGCCAGCAGTAAGAACTACTTCGAGCAGTTCTTC
-	TRBJ2-5	TRBV30	-	CAWSRIGWETQYF	TGTGCCTGGAGTAGGATAGGATGGGAGACCCAGTACTTC
-	TRBJ1-5	TRBV19	-	CASHAPGGSNQPQHF	TGTGCCAGTCATGCGCCGGGGGGGAGCAATCAGCCCCAGCATTTT
once	TRBJ1-4	TRBV7-9	-	CASSLGAGSEKLFF	TGTGCCAGCAGCTTGGGAGCGGGGAGCGAAAAACTGTTTTTT
-	TRBJ1-5	TRBV7-8	-	CASSPTDVRRVQPQHF	TGTGCCAGCAGCCCAACAGATGTCAGAAGGGTCCAGCCCCAGCATTTT
-	TRBJ2-3	TRBV5-1	-	CASSLEGRTDTQYF	TGCGCCAGCAGCTTGGAGGGTCGCACAGATACGCAGTATTTT
-	TRBJ2-1	TRBV2	TRBD1	CASSRTGTGGNHEQFF	TGTGCCAGCAGTAGGACCGGGACAGGGGGGAATCATGAGCAGTTCTTC
-	TRBJ2-1	TRBV28	-	CASSTGGSSPYNEQFF	TGTGCCAGCAGTACCGGGGGTAGCTCCCCTTACAATGAGCAGTTCTTC
-	TRBJ1-1	TRBV28	-	CASSLAYARKWTEAFF	TGTGCCAGCAGTTTAGCGTACGCCCGTAAGTGGACTGAAGCTTTCTTT
-	TRBJ2-1	TRBV9	-	CASSGGRGSADFNEQFF	TGTGCCAGCAGCGGGGGTAGGGGGAGTGCTGATTTCAATGAGCAGTTCTTC
-	TRBJ2-7	TRBV11-2	-	CASSLGQTYEQYF	TGTGCCAGCAGCTTAGGGCAAACCTACGAGCAGTACTTC